This record concerns one T cell receptor (beta chain) sequence. The antigen is undetermined. The data belong to a study of T cell repertoires in cytomegalovirus infection. As for the study in general: HLA-B-restricted CMV epitopes that are well studied, plus recently identified HLA-C-restricted ones, were used by the study. Public TCR beta signatures were indicative of both CMV infection and a matching HLA type.

TCRdb called the reads again in MiXCR, with one record for every CDR3 protein. Counted here are approximately 260,000 distinct CDR3 sequences, 22% occurring once; the ten biggest clones make up approximately 19%. General study points: Of the TCR beta families, the public ones yielded a cumulative frequency that identified carriers of CMV plus the relevant HLA. Ex vivo responses were dominated by HLA-C-restricted CMV-specific TCR beta clonotypes.

The specimen comprised cultured PBMCs, sampled from culture after CMV antigen stimulation. The receptor was isolated from a human donor in good health (CMV status not recorded). Some clones in this sample may be carry-over from other donors' samples.

CDR3 DNA sequence: TGTGCCAGCAGTTACCATTCCCATTACACCGGGGAGCTGTTTTTT. It specifies CASSYHSHYTGELFF. The chain combines TRBV6-5 with TRBJ2-2; D gene uncertain. V gave up 2 bases and J gave up 3 bases, with 10 bases separating them. The CDR3 covers 15 residues. Germline V CDR1 and CDR2: MNHEY, SVGAGI.